This T cell receptor beta chain came from a study of post-analysis software for immune sequencing data. The overall study: In terms of disease course, relapsing-remitting, secondary progressive and progressive-relapsing multiple sclerosis were included. The study, taken as a whole, reports: Patients carried roughly 5 TRBV segments more frequently than controls did, and TRBV5-6, TRBV5-1 and TRBV20-1 were among them. Those samples that were prepared in the same batch co-clustered strongly by F measure.

The TCR beta cDNA libraries carried unique molecular identifiers. Via MiXCR, TCRdb re-called the PCR reads, giving one row per CDR3 protein. The data contain about 500,000 distinct CDR3 sequences, under 55% of them singletons. This CDR3 has 15 residues. The ends were cut back, 0 bases at V and 3 bases at J, with 13 bases in the middle. Per germline, CDR1 SGHKS and CDR2 YYEKEE (reference sequence). This clonotype showed up just a few times. Its antigen is not known. The source of this sequence is a girl under 18 with multiple sclerosis. The sequenced material came from blood. This chain links TRBV5-5 with TRBJ2-7; no definite D call. CDR3 in amino acids: CASSLEDVRNYEQYF. As DNA, the CDR3 is TGTGCCAGCAGCTTGGAAGATGTCAGAAACTACGAGCAGTACTTC. Full variable domain (missing parts from reference TRBV5-5 and TRBJ2-7): DAGVTQSPTHLIKTRGQQVTLRCSPISGHKSVSWYQQVLGQGPQFIFQYYEKEERGRGNFPDRFSARQFPNYSSELNVNALLLGDSALYLCASSLEDVRNYEQYFGPGTRLTVT.